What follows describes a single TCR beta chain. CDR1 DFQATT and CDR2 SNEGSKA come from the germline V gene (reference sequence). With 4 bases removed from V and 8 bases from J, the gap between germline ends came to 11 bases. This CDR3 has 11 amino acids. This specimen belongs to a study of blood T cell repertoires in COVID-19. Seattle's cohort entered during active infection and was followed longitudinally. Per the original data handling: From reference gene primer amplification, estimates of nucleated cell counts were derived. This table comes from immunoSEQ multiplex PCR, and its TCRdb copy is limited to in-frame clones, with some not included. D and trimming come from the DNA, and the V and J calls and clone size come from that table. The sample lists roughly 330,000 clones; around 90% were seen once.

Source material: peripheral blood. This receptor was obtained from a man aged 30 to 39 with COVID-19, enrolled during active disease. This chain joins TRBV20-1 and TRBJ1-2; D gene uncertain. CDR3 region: CSATLREGYTF. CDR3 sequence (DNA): TGCAGTGCTACCCTACGTGAGGGCTACACCTTC.